The present T cell receptor (beta chain) was sequenced within a study of graft-versus-host responses after intestinal transplantation. Germline CDR1 is PRHDT and CDR2 is FYEKMQ (reference sequence). Deletions cut 5 bases from V and 3 bases from J, with 10 bases between. The CDR3 contains 13 residues. Assay used: immunoSEQ multiplex PCR; TCRdb lists only in-frame clones, some missing. Here the sample spans around 71,000 clones, 94% being singletons. Worth noting for this clone: Its antigen is unidentified.

Sequenced here: unstimulated CD8+ T cells sorted from spleen or lymph node cells, sampled before intestinal transplant. This chain uses TRBV13 with TRBJ2-5, with a tentative D call TRBD1 (6 bases). The receptor was derived from a human donor who received an intestinal transplant. The CDR3 spells CASSIGQKETQYF. In DNA form, the CDR3 reads TGTGCCAGCAGCATTGGACAGAAAGAGACCCAGTACTTC.